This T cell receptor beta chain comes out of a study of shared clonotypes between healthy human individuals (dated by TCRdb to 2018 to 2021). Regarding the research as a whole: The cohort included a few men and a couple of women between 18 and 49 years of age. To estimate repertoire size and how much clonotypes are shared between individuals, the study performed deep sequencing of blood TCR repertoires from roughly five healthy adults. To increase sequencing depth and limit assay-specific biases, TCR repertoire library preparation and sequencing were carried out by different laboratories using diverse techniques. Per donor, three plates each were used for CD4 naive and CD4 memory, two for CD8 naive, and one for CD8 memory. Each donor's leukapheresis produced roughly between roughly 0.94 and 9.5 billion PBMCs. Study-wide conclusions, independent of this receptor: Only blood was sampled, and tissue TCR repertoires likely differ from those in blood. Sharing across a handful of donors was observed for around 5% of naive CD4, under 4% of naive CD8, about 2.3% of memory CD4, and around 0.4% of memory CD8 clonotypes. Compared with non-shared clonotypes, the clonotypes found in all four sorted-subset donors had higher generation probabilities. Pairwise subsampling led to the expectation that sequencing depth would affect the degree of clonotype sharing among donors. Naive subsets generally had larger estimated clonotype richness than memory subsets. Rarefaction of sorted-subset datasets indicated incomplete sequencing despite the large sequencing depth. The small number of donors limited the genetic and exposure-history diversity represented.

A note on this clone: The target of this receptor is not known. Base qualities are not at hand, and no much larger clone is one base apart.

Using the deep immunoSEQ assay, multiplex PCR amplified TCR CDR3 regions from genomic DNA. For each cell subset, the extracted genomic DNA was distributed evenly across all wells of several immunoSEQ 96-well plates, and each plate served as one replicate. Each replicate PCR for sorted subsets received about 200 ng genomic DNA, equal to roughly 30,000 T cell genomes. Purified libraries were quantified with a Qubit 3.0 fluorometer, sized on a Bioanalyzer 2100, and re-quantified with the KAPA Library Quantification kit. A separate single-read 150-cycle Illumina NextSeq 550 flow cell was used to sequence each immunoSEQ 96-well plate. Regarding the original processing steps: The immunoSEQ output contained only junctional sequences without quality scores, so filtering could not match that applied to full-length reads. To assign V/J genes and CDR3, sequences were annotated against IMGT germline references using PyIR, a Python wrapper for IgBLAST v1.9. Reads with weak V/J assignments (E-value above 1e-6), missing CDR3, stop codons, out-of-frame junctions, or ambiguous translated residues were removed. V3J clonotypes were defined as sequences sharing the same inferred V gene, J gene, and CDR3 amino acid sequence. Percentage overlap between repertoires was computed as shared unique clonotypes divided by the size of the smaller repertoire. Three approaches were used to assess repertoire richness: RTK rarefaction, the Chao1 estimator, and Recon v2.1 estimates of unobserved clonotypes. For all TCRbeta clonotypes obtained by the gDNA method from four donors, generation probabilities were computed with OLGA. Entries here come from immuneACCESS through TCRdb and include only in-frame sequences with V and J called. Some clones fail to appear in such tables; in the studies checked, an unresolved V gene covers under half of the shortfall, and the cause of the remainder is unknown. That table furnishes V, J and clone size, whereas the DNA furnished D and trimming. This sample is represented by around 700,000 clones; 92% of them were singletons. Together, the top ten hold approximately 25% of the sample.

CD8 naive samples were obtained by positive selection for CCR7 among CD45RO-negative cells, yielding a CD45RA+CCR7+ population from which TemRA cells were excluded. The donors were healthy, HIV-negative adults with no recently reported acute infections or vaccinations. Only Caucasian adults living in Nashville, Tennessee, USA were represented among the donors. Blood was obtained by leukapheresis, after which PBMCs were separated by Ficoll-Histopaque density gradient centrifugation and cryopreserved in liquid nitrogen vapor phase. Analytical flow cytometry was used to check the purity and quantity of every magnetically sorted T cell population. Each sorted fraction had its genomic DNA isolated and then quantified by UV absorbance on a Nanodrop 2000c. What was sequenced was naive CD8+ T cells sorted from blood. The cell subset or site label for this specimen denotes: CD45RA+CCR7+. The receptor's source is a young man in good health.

The sequenced DNA is TGTGCCAGCAGCTTAGATCATCGCGGGAGTTCGATTTGGACCTACGAGCAGTACTTC. Its protein product is CASSLDHRGSSIWTYEQYF. Recombination joined TRBV11-2 with TRBJ2-7; TRBD2 aligns with 7 central bases. The germline V and J ends show losses of 0 bases and 2 bases respectively, and no gene match explains 16 bases of the junction. The germline V gene encodes CDR1 SGHAT and CDR2 FQNNGV. Taken from cysteine to phenylalanine, the CDR3 has 19 residues. Solely the CDR3 DNA is kept, with 57 bases framed from the first base.